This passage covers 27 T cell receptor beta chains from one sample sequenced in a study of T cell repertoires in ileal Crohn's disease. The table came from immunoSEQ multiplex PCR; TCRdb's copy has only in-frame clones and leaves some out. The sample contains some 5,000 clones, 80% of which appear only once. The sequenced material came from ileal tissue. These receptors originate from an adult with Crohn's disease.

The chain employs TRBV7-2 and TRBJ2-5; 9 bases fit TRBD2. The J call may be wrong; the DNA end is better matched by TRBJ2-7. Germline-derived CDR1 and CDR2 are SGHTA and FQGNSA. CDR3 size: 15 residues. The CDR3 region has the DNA TGTGCCAGCAGCTTATATAGCGGGAGCTCCTACGAGCAGTACTTC. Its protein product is CASSLYSGSSYEQYF.

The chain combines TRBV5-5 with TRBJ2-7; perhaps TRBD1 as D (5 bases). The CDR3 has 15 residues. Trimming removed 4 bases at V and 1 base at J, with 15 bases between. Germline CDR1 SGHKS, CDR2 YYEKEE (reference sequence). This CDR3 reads CASSPFRELSYEQYF. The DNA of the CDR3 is TGTGCCAGCAGCCCCTTCAGGGAATTATCCTACGAGCAGTACTTC. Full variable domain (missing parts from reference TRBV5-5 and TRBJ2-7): DAGVTQSPTHLIKTRGQQVTLRCSPISGHKSVSWYQQVLGQGPQFIFQYYEKEERGRGNFPDRFSARQFPNYSSELNVNALLLGDSALYLCASSPFRELSYEQYFGPGTRLTVT.

CDR3 nucleotides: TGCGCCAGCAGTGTTGCGGGAACGTACAATGAGCAGTTCTTC. Protein: CASSVAGTYNEQFF. V usage is TRBV10-2 and J usage is TRBJ2-1, with a possible D match to TRBD2 (6 bases). Trimming removed 4 bases at V and 4 bases at J, with 11 bases between. Per germline, CDR1 WSHSY and CDR2 SAAADI. CDR3 length: 14 amino acids.

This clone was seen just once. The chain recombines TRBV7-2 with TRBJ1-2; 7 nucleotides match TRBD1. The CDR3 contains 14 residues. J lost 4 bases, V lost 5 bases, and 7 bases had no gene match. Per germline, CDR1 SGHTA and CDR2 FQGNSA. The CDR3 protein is CASSGTGTAYGYTF. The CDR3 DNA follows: TGTGCCAGCAGCGGTACCGGGACAGCCTATGGCTACACCTTC.

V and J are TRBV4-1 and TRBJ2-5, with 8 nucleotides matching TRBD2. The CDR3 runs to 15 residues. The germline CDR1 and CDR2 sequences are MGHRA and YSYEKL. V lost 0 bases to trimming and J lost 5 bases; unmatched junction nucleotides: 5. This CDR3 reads CASSQDRGGPETQYF. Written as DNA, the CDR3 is TGCGCCAGCAGCCAAGACCGGGGGGGCCCGGAGACCCAGTACTTC.

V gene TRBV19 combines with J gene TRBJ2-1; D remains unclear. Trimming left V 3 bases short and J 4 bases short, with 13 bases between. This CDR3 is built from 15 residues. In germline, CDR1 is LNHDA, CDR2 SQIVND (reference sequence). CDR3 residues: CASSISSGGYNEQFF. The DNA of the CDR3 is TGTGCCAGTAGTATTTCTTCCGGTGGTTACAATGAGCAGTTCTTC.

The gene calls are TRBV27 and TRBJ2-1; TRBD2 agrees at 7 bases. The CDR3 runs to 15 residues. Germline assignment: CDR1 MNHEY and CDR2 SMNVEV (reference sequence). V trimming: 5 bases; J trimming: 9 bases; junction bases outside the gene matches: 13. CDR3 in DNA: TGTGCCAGCAGTCCCATCGGGGGGAAGGGGAGTGAGCAGTTCTTC. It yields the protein CASSPIGGKGSEQFF.

The CDR3 DNA is TGTGCCAGCAGCCCAGGGTTGCTAGGGGGAAGGAACAATGAGCAGTTCTTC. Translation gives CASSPGLLGGRNNEQFF. The chain joins TRBV7-2 to TRBJ2-1, with a weak D call TRBD1 (6 bases). V lost 5 bases and J lost 5, with 22 bases in between. Germline V lookup: CDR1 SGHTA, CDR2 FQGNSA. This CDR3 has 17 residues.

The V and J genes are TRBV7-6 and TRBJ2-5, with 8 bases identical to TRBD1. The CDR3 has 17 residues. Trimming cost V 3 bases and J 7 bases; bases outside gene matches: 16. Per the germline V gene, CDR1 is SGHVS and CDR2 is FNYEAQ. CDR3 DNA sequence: TGTGCCAGCAGCTTGCAGGGGGCTACTACCCTAACAGGGACCCAGTACTTC. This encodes CASSLQGATTLTGTQYF.

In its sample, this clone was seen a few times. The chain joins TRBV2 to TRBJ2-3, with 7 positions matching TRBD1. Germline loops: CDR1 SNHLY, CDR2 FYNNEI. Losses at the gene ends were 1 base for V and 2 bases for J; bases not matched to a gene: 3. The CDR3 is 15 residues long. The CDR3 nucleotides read TGTGCCAGCAGTGAAGAGACAGGGCCCACAGATACGCAGTATTTT. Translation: CASSEETGPTDTQYF.

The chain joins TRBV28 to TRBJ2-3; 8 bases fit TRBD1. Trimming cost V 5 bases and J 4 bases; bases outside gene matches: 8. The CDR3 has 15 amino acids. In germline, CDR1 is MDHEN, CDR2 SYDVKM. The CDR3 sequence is CASSPSGQGSDTQYF. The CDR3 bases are TGTGCCAGCAGTCCCTCCGGACAGGGATCAGATACGCAGTATTTT.

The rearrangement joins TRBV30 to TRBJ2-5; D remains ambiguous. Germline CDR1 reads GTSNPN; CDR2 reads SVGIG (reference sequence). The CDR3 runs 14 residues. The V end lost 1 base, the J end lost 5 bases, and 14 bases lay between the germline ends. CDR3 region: CAWSGFIGRETQYF. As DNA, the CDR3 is TGTGCCTGGAGTGGTTTCATTGGTCGGGAGACCCAGTACTTC. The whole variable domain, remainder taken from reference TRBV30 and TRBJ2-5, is SQTIHQWPATLVQPVGSPLSLECTVEGTSNPNLYWYRQAAGRGLQLLFYSVGIGQISSEVPQNLSASRPQDRQFILSSKKLLLSDSGFYLCAWSGFIGRETQYFGPGTRLLVL.

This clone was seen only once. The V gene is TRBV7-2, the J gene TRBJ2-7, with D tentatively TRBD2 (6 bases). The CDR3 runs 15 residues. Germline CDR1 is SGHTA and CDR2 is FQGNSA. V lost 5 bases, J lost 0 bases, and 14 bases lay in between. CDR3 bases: TGTGCCAGCAGCATAACTAGCTACAGCTCCTACGAGCAGTACTTC. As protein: CASSITSYSSYEQYF.

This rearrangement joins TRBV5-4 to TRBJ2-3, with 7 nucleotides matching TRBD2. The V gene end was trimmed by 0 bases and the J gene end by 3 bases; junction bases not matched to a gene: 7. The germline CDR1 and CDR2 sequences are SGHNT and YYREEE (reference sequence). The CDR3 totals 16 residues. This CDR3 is CASSLAGGTKTDTQYF. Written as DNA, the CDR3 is TGTGCCAGCAGCTTGGCCGGGGGGACGAAAACAGATACGCAGTATTTT.

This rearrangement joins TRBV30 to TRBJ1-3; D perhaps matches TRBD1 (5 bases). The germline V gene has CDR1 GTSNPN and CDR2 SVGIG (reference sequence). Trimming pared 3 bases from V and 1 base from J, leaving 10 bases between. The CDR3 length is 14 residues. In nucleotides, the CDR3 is TGTGCCTGGAGGGGGGGATCATCTGGAAACACCATATATTTT. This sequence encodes CAWRGGSSGNTIYF. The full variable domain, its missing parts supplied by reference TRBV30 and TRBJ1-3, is SQTIHQWPATLVQPVGSPLSLECTVEGTSNPNLYWYRQAAGRGLQLLFYSVGIGQISSEVPQNLSASRPQDRQFILSSKKLLLSDSGFYLCAWRGGSSGNTIYFGEGSWLTVV.

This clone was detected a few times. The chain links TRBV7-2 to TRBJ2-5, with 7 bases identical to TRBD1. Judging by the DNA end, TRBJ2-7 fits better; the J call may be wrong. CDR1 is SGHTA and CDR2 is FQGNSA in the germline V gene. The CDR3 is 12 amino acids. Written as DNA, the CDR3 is TGTGCCAGCACCATTAGGGGGCGCGAGCAGTACTTC. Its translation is CASTIRGREQYF.

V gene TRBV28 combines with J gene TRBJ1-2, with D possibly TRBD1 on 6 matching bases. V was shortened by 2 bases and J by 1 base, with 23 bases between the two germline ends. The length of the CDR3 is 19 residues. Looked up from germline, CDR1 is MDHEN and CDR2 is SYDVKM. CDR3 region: CASSLGGFGRDTFNYGYTF. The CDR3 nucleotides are TGTGCCAGCAGTTTAGGGGGTTTCGGGAGGGACACATTTAACTATGGCTACACCTTC.

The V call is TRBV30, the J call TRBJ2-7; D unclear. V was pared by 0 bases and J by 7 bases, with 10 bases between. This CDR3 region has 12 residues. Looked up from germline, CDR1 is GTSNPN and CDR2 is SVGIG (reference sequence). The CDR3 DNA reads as TGTGCCTGGAGTGTAAACGGGTGGGAGCAGTACTTC. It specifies CAWSVNGWEQYF.

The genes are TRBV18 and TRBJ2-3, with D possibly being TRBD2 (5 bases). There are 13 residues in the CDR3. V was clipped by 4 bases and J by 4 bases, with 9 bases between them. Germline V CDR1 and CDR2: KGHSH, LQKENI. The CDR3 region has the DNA TGTGCCAGCTCACAACTAGTCTCAGATACGCAGTATTTT. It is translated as CASSQLVSDTQYF.

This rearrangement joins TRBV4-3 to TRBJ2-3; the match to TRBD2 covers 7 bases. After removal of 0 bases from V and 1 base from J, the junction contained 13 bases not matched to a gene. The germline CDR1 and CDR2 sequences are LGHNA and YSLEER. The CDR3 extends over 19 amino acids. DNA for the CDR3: TGCGCCAGCAGCCAAGATCTTCGGGACTACCGGCTTCGCACAGATACGCAGTATTTT. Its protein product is CASSQDLRDYRLRTDTQYF.

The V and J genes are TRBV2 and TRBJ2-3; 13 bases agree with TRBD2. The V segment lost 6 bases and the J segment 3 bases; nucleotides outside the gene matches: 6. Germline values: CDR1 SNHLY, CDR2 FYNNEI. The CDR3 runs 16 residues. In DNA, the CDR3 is TGTGCCAGCAGAGAACTAGCGGGGGGGAGGACAGATACGCAGTATTTT. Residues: CASRELAGGRTDTQYF.

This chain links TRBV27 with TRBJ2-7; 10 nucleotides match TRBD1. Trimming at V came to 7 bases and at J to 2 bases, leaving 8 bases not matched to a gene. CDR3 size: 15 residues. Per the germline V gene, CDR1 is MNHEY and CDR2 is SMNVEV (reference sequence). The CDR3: CASTPGQGSTYEQYF. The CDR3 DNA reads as TGTGCCAGCACCCCGGGACAGGGGTCAACCTACGAGCAGTACTTC.

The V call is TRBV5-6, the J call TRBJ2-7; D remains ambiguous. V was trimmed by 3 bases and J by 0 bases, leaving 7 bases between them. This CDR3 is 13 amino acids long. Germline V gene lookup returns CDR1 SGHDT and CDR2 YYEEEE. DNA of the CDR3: TGTGCCAGCAGCTGGAGAAACTCCTACGAGCAGTACTTC. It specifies CASSWRNSYEQYF.

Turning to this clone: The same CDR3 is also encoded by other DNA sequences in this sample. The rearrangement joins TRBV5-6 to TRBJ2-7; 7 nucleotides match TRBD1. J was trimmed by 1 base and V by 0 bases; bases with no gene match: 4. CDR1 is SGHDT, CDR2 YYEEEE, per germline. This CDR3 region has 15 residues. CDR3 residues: CASSLETRGSYEQYF. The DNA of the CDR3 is TGTGCCAGCAGCTTGGAGACCAGGGGGTCCTACGAGCAGTACTTC.

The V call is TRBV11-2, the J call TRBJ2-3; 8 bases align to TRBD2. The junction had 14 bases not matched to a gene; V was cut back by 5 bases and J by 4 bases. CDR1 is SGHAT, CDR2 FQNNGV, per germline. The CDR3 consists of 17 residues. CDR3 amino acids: CASSPGGVGGYSDTQYF. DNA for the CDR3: TGTGCCAGCAGCCCGGGGGGGGTCGGGGGCTACTCAGATACGCAGTATTTT.

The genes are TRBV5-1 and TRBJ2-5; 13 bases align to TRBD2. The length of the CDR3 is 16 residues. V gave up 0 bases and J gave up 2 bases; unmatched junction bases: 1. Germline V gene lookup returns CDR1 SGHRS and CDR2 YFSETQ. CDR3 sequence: CASSLAGLAGQETQYF. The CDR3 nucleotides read TGCGCCAGCAGCTTGGCGGGACTAGCGGGACAAGAGACCCAGTACTTC.

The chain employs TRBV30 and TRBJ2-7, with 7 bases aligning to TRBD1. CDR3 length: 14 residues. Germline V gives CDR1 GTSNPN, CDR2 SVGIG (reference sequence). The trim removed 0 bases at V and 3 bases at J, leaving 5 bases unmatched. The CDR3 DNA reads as TGTGCCTGGAGTGTAGGGTCAGGGGGCTACGAGCAGTACTTC. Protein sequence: CAWSVGSGGYEQYF.